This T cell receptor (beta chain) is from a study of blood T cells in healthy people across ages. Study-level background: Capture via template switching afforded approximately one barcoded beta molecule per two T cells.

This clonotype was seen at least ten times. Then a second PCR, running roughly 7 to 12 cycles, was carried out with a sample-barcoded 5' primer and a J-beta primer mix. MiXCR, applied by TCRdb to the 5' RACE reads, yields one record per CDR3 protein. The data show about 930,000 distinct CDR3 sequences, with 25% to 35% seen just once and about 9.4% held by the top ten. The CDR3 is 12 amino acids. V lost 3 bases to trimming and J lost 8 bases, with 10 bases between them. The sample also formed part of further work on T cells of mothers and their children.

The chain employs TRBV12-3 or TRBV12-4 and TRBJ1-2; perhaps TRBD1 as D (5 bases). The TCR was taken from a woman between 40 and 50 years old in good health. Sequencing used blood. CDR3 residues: CASSLSGVGYTF. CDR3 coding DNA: TGTGCCAGCAGTTTGTCGGGGGTCGGCTACACCTTC.